The 28 T cell receptor beta chains below come from one sample, sequenced in a study of cytomegalovirus exposure and HLA in healthy donors. PCR was performed using 60 Vbeta and 13 Jbeta primers. TCRdb's copy holds only in-frame clones and misses some; the assay was immunoSEQ multiplex PCR. Of 130,000 or so clones detected, over 75% appear once; the ten largest clones hold 1.2%. The specimen was PBMCs. These receptors all stem from a man between 50 and 59 years old in good health and CMV-seronegative.

V gene TRBV19 combines with J gene TRBJ1-4; 9 nucleotides agree with TRBD1. In germline, CDR1 is LNHDA, CDR2 SQIVND (reference sequence). Trimming at V came to 6 bases and at J to 9 bases, leaving 5 bases not matched to a gene. This CDR3 spans 13 amino acids. The CDR3 region has the DNA TGTGCCAGTAGGGGACAGGGAGAGCAAAAACTGTTTTTT. Residues: CASRGQGEQKLFF.

The chain employs TRBV4-1 and TRBJ1-2; TRBD1 agrees at 10 bases. From germline, CDR1 is MGHRA and CDR2 YSYEKL. CDR3 length equals 17 residues. V was pared by 3 bases and J by 2 bases, with 9 bases of the junction left unmatched. CDR3 nucleotides: TGCGCCAGCAGCCACGGACAGGGGGTTCTAACCAACTATGGCTACACCTTC. Its protein is CASSHGQGVLTNYGYTF.

Remarks on this clone: Sequence at one end of the junction differs from germline and may be a read error. J is TRBJ2-1 and V is TRBV29-1, with 9 bases matching TRBD1. This CDR3 is 17 amino acids long. Germline V gene sequence: CDR1 SQVTM, CDR2 ANQGSEA. CDR3 sequence (DNA): TGCAGCGTAAAATACAGGGGGCGGCTAGCGGATTACAATAAGCAGTTCTTC. This gives the protein CSVKYRGRLADYNKQFF.

The V gene is TRBV6-5, the J gene TRBJ1-3; no clear D gene. Germline lookup yields CDR1 MNHEY and CDR2 SVGAGI. The CDR3 consists of 14 residues. With 2 bases removed from V and 4 bases from J, the gap between germline ends came to 9 bases. The CDR3 here is CASSYGHLGNTIYF. CDR3 sequence (DNA): TGTGCCAGCAGTTACGGGCATCTCGGAAACACCATATATTTT.

The CDR3 nucleotides read TGTGCCTGGAAACCGGGGGGGAGCTATGGCTACACCTTC. Protein: CAWKPGGSYGYTF. The chain employs TRBV30 and TRBJ1-2; a weak D match, TRBD1 (5 bases). The CDR3 has 13 amino acids. V was shortened by 4 bases and J by 4 bases, with 13 bases between the two germline ends. Germline V gene sequence: CDR1 GTSNPN, CDR2 SVGIG (reference sequence).

The gene calls are TRBV10-2 and TRBJ1-1; the D is unclear. Germline V CDR1 and CDR2: WSHSY, SAAADI. CDR3 size: 13 residues. Trimming removed 4 bases from V and 10 bases from J, with 16 bases in between. CDR3 amino acids: CASSAPSRDGAFF. The DNA for the CDR3 is TGCGCCAGCAGTGCACCTAGCCGGGATGGAGCTTTCTTT.

This clone was detected only a few times. The chain employs TRBV28 and TRBJ2-3; D unresolved. This CDR3 is 13 amino acids long. Germline loops: CDR1 MDHEN, CDR2 SYDVKM. Trimming pared 5 bases from V and 5 bases from J, leaving 11 bases between. DNA of the CDR3: TGTGCCAGCAGTCCCCGGTTAAGAGATACGCAGTATTTT. Translation gives CASSPRLRDTQYF.

V usage is TRBV28 and J usage is TRBJ1-5, with TRBD1 identical over 7 bases. Germline assignment: CDR1 MDHEN and CDR2 SYDVKM. The CDR3 is 15 residues long. Trimming removed 5 bases from V and 6 bases from J; junction bases left unmatched: 10. This CDR3 is CASSPHRGNGQPQHF. CDR3 nucleotides: TGTGCCAGCAGTCCCCACAGGGGAAATGGTCAGCCCCAGCATTTT.

The genes are TRBV2 and TRBJ2-2; the D gene is possibly TRBD1 (6 bases). CDR1 SNHLY and CDR2 FYNNEI come from the germline V gene. The CDR3 loop spans 11 amino acids. V was trimmed by 9 bases and J by 6 bases, leaving 8 bases between them. CDR3 residues: CARQGSGELFF. CDR3 DNA: TGTGCCAGACAGGGCTCCGGGGAGCTGTTTTTT.

The genes are TRBV21-1 and TRBJ2-1; the table's D call TRBD1 went unverified against the DNA. TRBV21-1 is listed as a pseudogene. The CDR3 totals 15 residues. CDR3 sequence (DNA): TGTGCCAGCAGCAAAAGGGGGTCTACCTACAATGAGCAGTTCTTC. Translating gives CASSKRGSTYNEQFF.

This clone was seen only once. V is TRBV28 and J is TRBJ1-3, with TRBD1 matching over 7 bases. CDR3 size: 16 residues. Losses at the gene ends were 5 bases for V and 5 bases for J; bases not matched to a gene: 12. Germline assignment: CDR1 MDHEN and CDR2 SYDVKM. CDR3 residues: CASSPWTGPRRNTIYF. For the CDR3, the DNA is TGTGCCAGCAGTCCATGGACAGGCCCCAGGCGAAACACCATATATTTT.

This clone is a singleton in its sample. The DNA of the CDR3 is TGTGCCAGCTCACCACGAAGGGGCAATGAGCAGTTCTTC. This codes for CASSPRRGNEQFF. The chain links TRBV18 to TRBJ2-1; D is perhaps TRBD1 (5 bases). CDR1 is KGHSH and CDR2 is LQKENI in the germline V gene. Trimming left V 1 base short and J 6 bases short, with 7 bases between. CDR3 length equals 13 residues.

The chain carries TRBV9 and TRBJ1-6; 8 bases map to TRBD1. The V gene's germline CDR1 is SGDLS and CDR2 YYNGEE. This CDR3 contains 15 residues. Trimming at V came to 0 bases and at J to 8 bases, leaving 4 bases not matched to a gene. CDR3 nucleotides: TGTGCCAGCAGCGTAGGGACAGGGATTTATTCACCCCTCCACTTT. Its protein product is CASSVGTGIYSPLHF.

V gene TRBV7-8 combines with J gene TRBJ1-1, with TRBD1 as a possible D gene (6 bases). The germline V and J ends were trimmed by 2 bases and 1 base, with 14 bases remaining between them. The CDR3 is made up of 16 amino acids. Germline V lookup: CDR1 SGHVS, CDR2 FQNEAQ. In DNA, the CDR3 is TGTGCCAGCAGCTTATCTTCCTCACAGGGGAACACTGAAGCTTTCTTT. As protein: CASSLSSSQGNTEAFF. The variable domain in full, with the rest retrieved from reference TRBV7-8 and TRBJ1-1, is GAGVSQSPRYKVAKRGQDVALRCDPISGHVSLFWYQQALGQGPEFLTYFQNEAQLDKSGLPSDRFFAERPEGSVSTLKIQRTQQEDSAVYLCASSLSSSQGNTEAFFGQGTRLTVV.

This clone was observed once. The rearrangement uses TRBV6-1 and TRBJ2-7; D perhaps matches TRBD1 (5 bases). The germline gives CDR1 MNHNS, CDR2 SASEGT. Trimming removed 1 base from V and 3 bases from J, with 13 bases in between. This CDR3 region has 15 residues. CDR3 protein: CASSEGAGFGYEQYF. The CDR3 nucleotides are TGTGCCAGCAGTGAAGGTGCAGGGTTTGGCTACGAGCAGTACTTC.

The chain employs TRBV7-9 and TRBJ1-1; 8 positions match TRBD1. Germline CDR1 SEHNR, CDR2 FQNEAQ (reference sequence). After removal of 6 bases from V and 4 bases from J, the junction contained 7 bases not matched to a gene. The CDR3 is made up of 14 amino acids. CDR3 region: CASRIQTGGTEAFF. Written as DNA, the CDR3 is TGTGCCAGCAGAATTCAAACAGGGGGCACTGAAGCTTTCTTT.

V gene TRBV19 combines with J gene TRBJ2-7; no reliable D call. This CDR3 contains 12 residues. The V end lost 1 base, the J end lost 4 bases, and 5 bases lay between the germline ends. Germline V CDR1 and CDR2: LNHDA, SQIVND (reference sequence). In nucleotides, the CDR3 is TGTGCCAGTAGTATAGGAGGATACGAGCAGTACTTC. Translated, it gives CASSIGGYEQYF.

The gene calls are TRBV2 and TRBJ2-1; 7 bases fit TRBD2. The CDR3 extends over 15 amino acids. Trimming removed 6 bases from V and 2 bases from J; junction bases left unmatched: 7. The germline V gene encodes CDR1 SNHLY and CDR2 FYNNEI. The CDR3 nucleotides read TGTGCCAGCAGGCAGGCTAGCGGCCCCTACAATGAGCAGTTCTTC. It yields the protein CASRQASGPYNEQFF.

V is TRBV2 and J is TRBJ2-4; 10 bases line up with TRBD2. The CDR3 runs 18 residues. V trimming: 1 base; J trimming: 3 bases; junction bases outside the gene matches: 9. Germline V CDR1 and CDR2: SNHLY, FYNNEI. The CDR3 coding sequence is TGTGCCAGCAGTGAAGTTGGGTGGACTAGCGGAAACAAAAACATTCAGTACTTC. Translating it yields CASSEVGWTSGNKNIQYF.

Comments on this clone: This specimen includes other DNA sequences encoding the same CDR3. The genes are TRBV7-3 and TRBJ1-2; TRBD1 matches at 11 bases. The germline V gene encodes CDR1 SGHTA and CDR2 FQGTGA. The CDR3 is 15 residues long. With V trimmed by 5 bases and J by 3 bases, 5 bases remained unmatched. The CDR3 DNA follows: TGTGCCAGCAGCCCACGGGACAGGGGGGACTATGGCTACACCTTC. It codes for CASSPRDRGDYGYTF.

This clone was observed a handful of times. The rearrangement links TRBV18 to TRBJ1-2, with 7 bases that match TRBD1. The V segment lost 6 bases and the J segment 0 bases; nucleotides outside the gene matches: 10. This CDR3 is built from 16 residues. Germline lookup yields CDR1 KGHSH and CDR2 LQKENI. The CDR3 DNA reads as TGTGCCAGCTCCCCCGGGGGACAGACGCCTAACTATGGCTACACCTTC. This encodes CASSPGGQTPNYGYTF.

The V and J genes are TRBV10-3 and TRBJ2-3, with D unresolved. Germline CDR1 and CDR2: ENHRY and SYGVKD. The CDR3 length is 15 residues. The ends were cut back, 2 bases at V and 2 bases at J, with 11 bases in the middle. CDR3 nucleotide sequence: TGTGCCATCAGTGAGGCTAAACTATTCACAGATACGCAGTATTTT. It yields the protein CAISEAKLFTDTQYF.

The sample holds a few counts of this clone. In DNA, the CDR3 is TGTGCTAGTGGTCAGACCGGGACAGGGGTCACCGGGGAGCTGTTTTTT. This sequence encodes CASGQTGTGVTGELFF. This chain links TRBV12-5 with TRBJ2-2; TRBD1 matches at 10 bases. The CDR3 loop spans 16 amino acids. Germline-derived CDR1 and CDR2 are LGHNT and FRNRAP. The V segment lost 5 bases and the J segment 4 bases; nucleotides outside the gene matches: 7. Filled out from reference TRBV12-5 and TRBJ2-2, the complete variable domain reads DARVTQTPRHKVTEMGQEVTMRCQPILGHNTVFWYRQTMMQGLELLAYFRNRAPLDDSGMPKDRFSAEMPDATLATLKIQPSEPRDSAVYFCASGQTGTGVTGELFFGEGSRLTVL.

This clone showed up just once. Other DNA sequences in this specimen translate into the identical CDR3. The chain is built from TRBV5-1 and TRBJ2-7; TRBD2 matches at 9 bases. The CDR3 loop spans 15 amino acids. Unmatched junction bases numbered 3, after V lost 0 bases and J lost 2 bases. The germline CDR1 and CDR2 sequences are SGHRS and YFSETQ. The CDR3 region is CASSLAGGRAYEQYF. DNA of the CDR3: TGCGCCAGCAGCTTGGCCGGCGGGAGGGCCTACGAGCAGTACTTC.

This clone occurred a few times. This chain links TRBV27 with TRBJ2-7; 8 bases match TRBD1. V was clipped by 3 bases and J by 2 bases; unmatched bases: 15. Germline CDR1 MNHEY, CDR2 SMNVEV (reference sequence). The CDR3 loop spans 18 amino acids. This CDR3 is CASSFSGGTAGAAYEQYF. The DNA of the CDR3 is TGTGCCAGCAGTTTCTCAGGGGGCACAGCGGGTGCTGCCTACGAGCAGTACTTC.

The rearrangement uses TRBV25-1 and TRBJ1-2; no clear D gene. The ends were cut back, 3 bases at V and 2 bases at J, with 10 bases in the middle. The germline V gene encodes CDR1 MGHDK and CDR2 SYGVNS. This CDR3 has 14 residues. The CDR3 DNA sequence: TGTGCCAGCAGTGACTCACCCCAGAACTATGGCTACACCTTC. Amino acids: CASSDSPQNYGYTF.

V is TRBV5-6 and J is TRBJ1-5; TRBD1 matches at 9 bases. Germline loops: CDR1 SGHDT, CDR2 YYEEEE. With V trimmed by 2 bases and J by 6 bases, 6 bases remained unmatched. CDR3 length: 15 amino acids. This chain's CDR3 is CASSFGDRAGQPQHF. The CDR3 DNA reads as TGTGCCAGCAGCTTTGGGGACAGGGCGGGTCAGCCCCAGCATTTT.

The chain recombines TRBV5-1 with TRBJ2-3; 9 bases agree with TRBD2. There are 15 residues in the CDR3. Germline V gives CDR1 SGHRS, CDR2 YFSETQ. V shed 6 bases and J 4 bases; nucleotides not matched to a gene: 9. CDR3 sequence (DNA): TGCGCCAGCAATCAAGAGACTAGCGGACCAGATACGCAGTATTTT. Translation gives CASNQETSGPDTQYF.